The entry below describes one TCR beta chain. The sample originates from a study of cytomegalovirus exposure and HLA in healthy donors. Study summary: Caucasian-associated ancestry cluster membership applied to about 77% of 398 genotyped donors.

PCR employed 60 Vbeta and 13 Jbeta primers. The repertoire was sequenced with immunoSEQ multiplex PCR; TCRdb's copy has only in-frame clones and lacks some. The table lists 85,000 to 120,000 clones, roughly four fifths of them singletons. Looked up from germline, CDR1 is ENHRY and CDR2 is SYGVKD. This CDR3 spans 14 amino acids. J was trimmed by 4 bases and V by 7 bases; bases with no gene match: 5. This TCR derives from a man aged 55 to 70 in good health and CMV-seronegative. The chain couples TRBV10-3 to TRBJ2-5; 11 bases match TRBD2. Sequencing was performed on PBMCs. This chain's CDR3 is CAIKSSGGTETQYF. CDR3 DNA: TGTGCCATCAAATCTAGCGGGGGGACAGAGACCCAGTACTTC.